The source of this TCR beta chain is a study of control samples from healthy donors and cancer patients. The assay was immunoSEQ multiplex PCR, and TCRdb's table has in-frame clones only and misses some. The sample yields roughly 120,000 clones, about 88% seen once. From germline, CDR1 is SGDLS and CDR2 YYNGEE. This CDR3 has 16 amino acids. Trimming at V came to 4 bases and at J to 3 bases, leaving 11 bases not matched to a gene. The receptor's source is a man aged 50-59 years in good health. The chain uses TRBV9 and TRBJ1-2, with TRBD1 matching 8 bases. Sequencing was carried out using blood. For the CDR3, the DNA is TGTGCCAGCAGCTCCAGAGCAGGGGGCGGTCACTATGGCTACACCTTC. Protein product: CASSSRAGGGHYGYTF.